This paragraph reports one TCR beta chain. TCRdb analysed the reads with MiXCR anew, one entry per CDR3 protein. The data show about 740,000 distinct CDR3 sequences, 35% seen once. The data stem from a study of T cell repertoires in cytomegalovirus infection. As for the study in general: Based on public TCR beta signatures, there were indications of CMV infection and of a matching HLA type.

The CDR3 has 14 amino acids. J was trimmed by 1 base and V by 7 bases; bases with no gene match: 6. Germline lookup yields CDR1 MDHEN and CDR2 SYDVKM. The chain combines TRBV28 with TRBJ2-5; TRBD1 aligns across 7 bases. Specimen: PBMCs. This TCR was sampled from a human donor in good health (CMV status not recorded). Some clones in this sample may be carry-over from other donors' samples. The CDR3 region has the DNA TGTGCCAGCACCCGGACAGGACCCCAAGAGACCCAGTACTTC. This gives the protein CASTRTGPQETQYF.